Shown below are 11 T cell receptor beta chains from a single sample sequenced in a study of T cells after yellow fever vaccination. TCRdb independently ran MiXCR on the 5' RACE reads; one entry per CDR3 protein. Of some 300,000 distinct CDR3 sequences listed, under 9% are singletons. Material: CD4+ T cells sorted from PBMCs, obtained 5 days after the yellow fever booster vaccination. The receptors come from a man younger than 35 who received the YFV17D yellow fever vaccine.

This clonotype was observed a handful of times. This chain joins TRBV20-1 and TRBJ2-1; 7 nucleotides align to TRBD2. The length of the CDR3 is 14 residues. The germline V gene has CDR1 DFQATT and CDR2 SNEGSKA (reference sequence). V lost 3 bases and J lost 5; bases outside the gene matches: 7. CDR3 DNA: TGCAGTGCTAGTGGGGGGGTACCCCACAATGAGCAGTTCTTC. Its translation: CSASGGVPHNEQFF.

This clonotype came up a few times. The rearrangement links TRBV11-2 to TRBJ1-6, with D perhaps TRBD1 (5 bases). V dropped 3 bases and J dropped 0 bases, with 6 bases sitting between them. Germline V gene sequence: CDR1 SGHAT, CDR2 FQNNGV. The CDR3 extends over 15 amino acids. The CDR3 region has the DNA TGTGCCAGCAGCTTTGGGGGCTCCTATAATTCACCCCTCCACTTT. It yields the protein CASSFGGSYNSPLHF.

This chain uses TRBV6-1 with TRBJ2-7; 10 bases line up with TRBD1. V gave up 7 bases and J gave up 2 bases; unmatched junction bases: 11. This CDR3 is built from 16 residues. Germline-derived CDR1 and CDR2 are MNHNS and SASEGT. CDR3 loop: CASTIRGGTGAYEQYF. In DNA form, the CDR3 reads TGTGCCAGCACCATAAGGGGGGGGACAGGGGCCTACGAGCAGTACTTC.

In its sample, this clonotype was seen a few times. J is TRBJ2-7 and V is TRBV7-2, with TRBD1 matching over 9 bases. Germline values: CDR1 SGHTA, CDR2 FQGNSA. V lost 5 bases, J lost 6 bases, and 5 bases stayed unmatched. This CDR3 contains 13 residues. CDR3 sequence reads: CASSGQGTSEQYF. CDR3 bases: TGTGCCAGCAGCGGACAGGGGACAAGCGAGCAGTACTTC. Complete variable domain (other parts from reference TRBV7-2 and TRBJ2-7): GAGVSQSPSNKVTEKGKDVELRCDPISGHTALYWYRQSLGQGLEFLIYFQGNSAPDKSGLPSDRFSAERTGGSVSTLTIQRTQQEDSAVYLCASSGQGTSEQYFGPGTRLTVT.

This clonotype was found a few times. The CDR3 region has the DNA TGTGCCAGCAGTAAACAGGGAGGCAATCAGCCCCAGCATTTT. Translated: CASSKQGGNQPQHF. The chain employs TRBV6-5 and TRBJ1-5, with D possibly matching TRBD1 (6 bases). The germline V gene has CDR1 MNHEY and CDR2 SVGAGI. The ends were cut back, 5 bases at V and 2 bases at J, with 10 bases in the middle. The CDR3 spans 14 residues.

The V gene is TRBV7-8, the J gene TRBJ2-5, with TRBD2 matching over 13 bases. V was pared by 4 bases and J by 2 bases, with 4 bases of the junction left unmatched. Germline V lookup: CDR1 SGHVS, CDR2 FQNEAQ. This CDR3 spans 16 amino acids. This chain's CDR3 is CASSSRLAGGQETQYF. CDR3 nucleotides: TGTGCCAGCAGCTCCCGACTAGCGGGGGGACAAGAGACCCAGTACTTC.

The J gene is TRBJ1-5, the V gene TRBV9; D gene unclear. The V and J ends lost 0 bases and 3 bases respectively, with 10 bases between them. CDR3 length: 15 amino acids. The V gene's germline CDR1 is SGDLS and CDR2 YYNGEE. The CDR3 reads CASSVASDHNQPQHF. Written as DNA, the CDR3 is TGTGCCAGCAGCGTAGCTTCGGACCACAATCAGCCCCAGCATTTT.

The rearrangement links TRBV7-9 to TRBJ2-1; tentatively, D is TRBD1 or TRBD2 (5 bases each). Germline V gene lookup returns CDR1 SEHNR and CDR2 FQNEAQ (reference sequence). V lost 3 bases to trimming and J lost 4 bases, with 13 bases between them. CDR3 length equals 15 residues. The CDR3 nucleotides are TGTGCCAGCAGCTTGGTTTGGGACCCATACAATGAGCAGTTCTTC. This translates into CASSLVWDPYNEQFF.

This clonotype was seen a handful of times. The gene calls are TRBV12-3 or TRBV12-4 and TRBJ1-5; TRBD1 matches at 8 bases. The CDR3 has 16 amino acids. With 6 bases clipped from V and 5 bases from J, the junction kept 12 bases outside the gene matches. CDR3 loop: CASRGRGQGRDQPQHF. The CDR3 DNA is TGTGCCAGCAGAGGACGCGGACAGGGTAGGGATCAGCCCCAGCATTTT.

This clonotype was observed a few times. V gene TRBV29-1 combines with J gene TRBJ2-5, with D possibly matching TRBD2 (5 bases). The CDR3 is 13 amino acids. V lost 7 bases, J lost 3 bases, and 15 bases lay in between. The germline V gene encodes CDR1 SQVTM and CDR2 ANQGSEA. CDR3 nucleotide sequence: TGCAGCGGGAGGACTCTTGCGGAAGAGACCCAGTACTTC. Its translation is CSGRTLAEETQYF.

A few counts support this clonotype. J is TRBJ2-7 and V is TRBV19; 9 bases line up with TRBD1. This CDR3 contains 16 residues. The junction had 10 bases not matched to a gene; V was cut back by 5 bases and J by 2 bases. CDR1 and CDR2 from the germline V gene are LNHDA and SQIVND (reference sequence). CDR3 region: CASSPAGQGLPYEQYF. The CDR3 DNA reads TGTGCCAGTAGTCCCGCGGGACAGGGTCTACCCTACGAGCAGTACTTC.